This TCR beta chain was obtained from a study of T-cell reconstitution after alpha-beta-depleted transplantation in children. The TCRbeta library was prepared with unique molecular identifiers. In TCRdb, the PCR reads were re-called with MiXCR into one record per CDR3 protein. This repertoire shows 600,000 to 700,000 distinct CDR3 sequences, 15% to 20% found once; its top ten account for under 1.2%. There are many counts of this clonotype. V dropped 4 bases and J dropped 3 bases, with 13 bases sitting between them. The CDR3 length is 13 residues. Germline assignment: CDR1 SQVTM and CDR2 ANQGSEA. The chain has TRBV29-1 and TRBJ2-7; tentatively, D is TRBD2 (6 bases). This TCR derives from a human donor who donated a stem cell graft to a child with acute myeloid leukemia. Sequenced here: PBMCs from the stem cell graft donor, sampled from the stem cell graft. This chain's CDR3 is CSVGGLGGYEQYF. In DNA, the CDR3 is TGCAGCGTTGGGGGACTTGGTGGCTACGAGCAGTACTTC.